A single sample gave rise to the 30 T cell receptor beta chains below, sequenced in a study of T cell responses to AZD1222 COVID-19 vaccine. Clones were sequenced by immunoSEQ multiplex PCR, and TCRdb holds only the in-frame ones, with some missing. This sample carries fewer than 90,000 clones, 88% of them seen once, and the ten largest clones take 6.9%. The input for sequencing was peripheral blood, taken 28 days after the second AZD1222 dose. These receptors were taken from an adult who received the AZD1222 COVID-19 vaccine.

The chain joins TRBV6-5 to TRBJ2-3; possibly TRBD2 for D (5 bases). Trimming left V 7 bases short and J 5 bases short, with 16 bases between. Looked up from germline, CDR1 is MNHEY and CDR2 is SVGAGI. The length of the CDR3 is 14 residues. This CDR3 is CASTRRGMEDTQYF. CDR3 sequence (DNA): TGTGCCAGCACGAGGAGAGGGATGGAAGATACGCAGTATTTT.

The gene calls are TRBV10-3 and TRBJ1-1; D uncertain. With 6 bases removed from V and 11 bases from J, the gap between germline ends came to 13 bases. Germline V lookup: CDR1 ENHRY, CDR2 SYGVKD. This CDR3 has 11 residues. The CDR3 loop is CAISPGVVAFF. The CDR3 DNA sequence: TGTGCCATCAGCCCCGGGGTAGTCGCTTTCTTT.

Only a few counts were recorded for this clone. This rearrangement joins TRBV2 to TRBJ1-5, with TRBD1 matching 9 bases. Germline CDR1 SNHLY, CDR2 FYNNEI. After removal of 6 bases from V and 9 bases from J, the junction contained 12 bases not matched to a gene. This CDR3 contains 15 residues. The CDR3 region has the DNA TGTGCCAGCAGGGGGACAGGGAAGGATTGGGGGCCCCAGCATTTT. Amino acid sequence: CASRGTGKDWGPQHF.

The chain has TRBV12-3 or TRBV12-4 and TRBJ1-2; maybe TRBD1 (6 bases). V lost 5 bases to trimming and J lost 6 bases, with 13 bases between them. This CDR3 is built from 13 residues. CDR3 amino acids: CASSPNGGHGYTF. The CDR3 nucleotides are TGTGCCAGCAGTCCTAACGGGGGCCATGGCTACACCTTC.

The chain carries TRBV2 and TRBJ2-3, with 8 bases fitting TRBD1. Germline V lookup: CDR1 SNHLY, CDR2 FYNNEI. V trimming: 5 bases; J trimming: 5 bases; junction bases outside the gene matches: 9. This CDR3 region has 15 residues. This CDR3 reads CASSLQGVLGDTQYF. The CDR3 nucleotides read TGTGCCAGCAGTCTACAGGGGGTTCTAGGAGATACGCAGTATTTT. The full variable domain, its missing parts supplied by reference TRBV2 and TRBJ2-3, is EPEVTQTPSHQVTQMGQEVILRCVPISNHLYFYWYRQILGQKVEFLVSFYNNEISEKSEIFDDQFSVERPDGSNFTLKIRSTKLEDSAMYFCASSLQGVLGDTQYFGPGTRLTVL.

V usage is TRBV24-1 and J usage is TRBJ1-5, with D unclear. This CDR3 is 15 amino acids long. Germline V lookup: CDR1 KGHDR, CDR2 SFDVKD. Trimming took 3 bases from V and 4 from J, leaving 12 bases between them. The CDR3 nucleotides are TGTGCCACCAGTGATCCTTCCGCGGGGAATCAGCCCCAGCATTTT. Its translation is CATSDPSAGNQPQHF.

As to this clone: Other DNA sequences within the sample encode an identical CDR3. J is TRBJ1-6 and V is TRBV18; D may be TRBD1 (5 bases). CDR1 and CDR2 (germline): KGHSH, LQKENI. The length of the CDR3 is 14 residues. V dropped 3 bases and J dropped 7 bases, with 10 bases sitting between them. CDR3: CASSPETANSPLHF. For the CDR3, the DNA is TGTGCCAGCTCACCGGAGACAGCAAATTCACCCCTCCACTTT.

This clone was seen just once. The chain carries TRBV12-5 and TRBJ1-1, with 9 bases lining up with TRBD1. Per germline, CDR1 LGHNT and CDR2 FRNRAP. The CDR3 has 16 amino acids. With 1 base clipped from V and 0 bases from J, the junction kept 3 bases outside the gene matches. CDR3 bases: TGTGCTAGTGGTTTGGCTCGGGACAGGGTGAACACTGAAGCTTTCTTT. It translates to CASGLARDRVNTEAFF.

This chain joins TRBV7-9 and TRBJ1-3; tentative D call: TRBD1 (5 bases). The V and J ends lost 5 bases and 0 bases respectively, with 11 bases between them. The CDR3 contains 15 residues. The germline V gene encodes CDR1 SEHNR and CDR2 FQNEAQ (reference sequence). The chain's CDR3 is CASSNGTGSGNTIYF. CDR3 in DNA: TGTGCCAGCAGCAACGGGACGGGCTCTGGAAACACCATATATTTT. Using reference TRBV7-9 and TRBJ1-3 for the parts outside the CDR3, the full variable domain is DTGVSQNPRHKITKRGQNVTFRCDPISEHNRLYWYRQTLGQGPEFLTYFQNEAQLEKSRLLSDRFSAERPKGSFSTLEIQRTEQGDSAMYLCASSNGTGSGNTIYFGEGSWLTVV.

The V and J genes are TRBV7-2 and TRBJ1-2, with 7 bases identical to TRBD1. Germline CDR1 is SGHTA and CDR2 is FQGNSA. V trimming: 5 bases; J trimming: 3 bases; junction bases outside the gene matches: 6. The CDR3 contains 14 residues. CDR3: CASSTGVGYYGYTF. CDR3 in DNA: TGTGCCAGCAGCACAGGGGTGGGCTACTATGGCTACACCTTC.

The rearrangement joins TRBV5-6 to TRBJ2-2; TRBD2 might be the D (6 bases). The V gene's germline CDR1 is SGHDT and CDR2 YYEEEE. The CDR3 sequence is 17 residues long. The germline V and J ends were trimmed by 0 bases and 1 base, with 13 bases remaining between them. The CDR3 DNA follows: TGTGCCAGCAGCTTGGGTGGGGGGTCCGGGAACACCGGGGAGCTGTTTTTT. Encoded protein: CASSLGGGSGNTGELFF.

The rearrangement joins TRBV6-5 to TRBJ2-7; TRBD2 matches at 10 bases. CDR3 length equals 16 residues. The junction had 5 bases not matched to a gene; V was cut back by 2 bases and J by 1 base. The germline CDR1 and CDR2 sequences are MNHEY and SVGAGI. The CDR3 sequence is CASSYATSGRSYEQYF. In DNA, the CDR3 is TGTGCCAGCAGTTACGCGACTAGCGGGCGGTCCTACGAGCAGTACTTC.

This clone has a single count. V is TRBV6-1 and J is TRBJ1-5, with D unclear. This CDR3 has 14 amino acids. Looked up from germline, CDR1 is MNHNS and CDR2 is SASEGT. Deletions cut 2 bases from V and 1 base from J, with 6 bases between. As DNA, the CDR3 is TGTGCCAGCAGTGAACCATTAAGCAATCAGCCCCAGCATTTT. This sequence encodes CASSEPLSNQPQHF.

This clone was picked up one time. The J gene is TRBJ2-3, the V gene TRBV6-4; D not certain. With 0 bases removed from V and 2 bases from J, the gap between germline ends came to 9 bases. This CDR3 contains 15 residues. In germline, CDR1 is MRHNA, CDR2 SNTAGT. CDR3 loop: CASSDSVVATDTQYF. Here the CDR3 DNA reads TGTGCCAGCAGTGACTCGGTAGTTGCCACAGATACGCAGTATTTT.

This clone has just a few counts. The chain has TRBV4-1 and TRBJ1-5; no reliable D call. The CDR3 contains 16 residues. Germline-derived CDR1 and CDR2 are MGHRA and YSYEKL. V lost 1 base to trimming and J lost 8 bases, with 18 bases between them. CDR3 in amino acids: CASSQVSPFGDEPQHF. CDR3 nucleotide sequence: TGCGCCAGCAGCCAAGTTTCACCTTTCGGGGATGAGCCCCAGCATTTT.

V gene TRBV30 combines with J gene TRBJ1-6; possible D gene TRBD1, 5 bases. CDR1 GTSNPN and CDR2 SVGIG come from the germline V gene (reference sequence). There are 13 residues in the CDR3. Trimming took 0 bases from V and 10 from J, leaving 10 bases between them. Here the CDR3 DNA reads TGTGCCTGGAGTGTAAGGGGAGGCTCACCCCTCCACTTT. It specifies CAWSVRGGSPLHF.

The rearrangement uses TRBV19 and TRBJ1-1; 7 nucleotides line up with TRBD1. Looked up from germline, CDR1 is LNHDA and CDR2 is SQIVND (reference sequence). The CDR3 runs 15 residues. J was trimmed by 1 base and V by 6 bases; bases with no gene match: 8. As DNA, the CDR3 is TGTGCCAGTAGAATCGATCGGACAGGGAACACTGAAGCTTTCTTT. Encoded protein: CASRIDRTGNTEAFF.

The chain is built from TRBV19 and TRBJ1-1; TRBD1 might be the D (5 bases). The CDR3 covers 13 residues. The germline gives CDR1 LNHDA, CDR2 SQIVND (reference sequence). V was cut by 10 bases and J by 3 bases, with 15 bases left in between. The CDR3 DNA sequence: TGTGCCACCTCGCAGGGCTTCTACACTGAAGCTTTCTTT. This gives the protein CATSQGFYTEAFF.

This clone was observed a handful of times. The V and J genes are TRBV18 and TRBJ1-2; D unresolved. V was shortened by 3 bases and J by 3 bases, with 5 bases between the two germline ends. CDR3 length: 12 residues. From germline, CDR1 is KGHSH and CDR2 LQKENI. The CDR3 region has the DNA TGTGCCAGCTCACCGGACGACTATGGCTACACCTTC. Translated, it gives CASSPDDYGYTF.

This chain uses TRBV25-1 with TRBJ2-3; D might be TRBD2 (5 bases). The CDR3 runs 13 residues. Trimming stripped 6 bases from V and 4 bases from J, with 11 bases between. Germline V gene data show CDR1 as MGHDK and CDR2 as SYGVNS. CDR3 loop: CASSLAGADTQYF. CDR3 in DNA: TGTGCCAGCAGCCTAGCTGGGGCAGATACGCAGTATTTT.

The chain links TRBV27 to TRBJ2-7; D may match TRBD1 or TRBD2 (5 bases each). The CDR3 is made up of 17 amino acids. The germline V and J ends were trimmed by 6 bases and 0 bases, with 21 bases remaining between them. CDR1 MNHEY and CDR2 SMNVEV come from the germline V gene (reference sequence). The CDR3, as DNA: TGTGCCAGCAGGCCCCAAATAACATGGGGGAACTCCTACGAGCAGTACTTC. It specifies CASRPQITWGNSYEQYF.

V gene TRBV7-2 combines with J gene TRBJ2-7, with D perhaps matching TRBD2 (7 bases). This CDR3 is 14 amino acids long. Looked up from germline, CDR1 is SGHTA and CDR2 is FQGNSA. The V end was cut by 3 bases, the J end by 3 bases, with 12 bases between. The DNA for the CDR3 is TGTGCCAGCAGCTTGGGAGGGGGGTTCTACGAGCAGTACTTC. Encoded protein: CASSLGGGFYEQYF. The complete variable domain, with remaining parts taken from reference TRBV7-2 and TRBJ2-7, reads GAGVSQSPSNKVTEKGKDVELRCDPISGHTALYWYRQSLGQGLEFLIYFQGNSAPDKSGLPSDRFSAERTGGSVSTLTIQRTQQEDSAVYLCASSLGGGFYEQYFGPGTRLTVT.

CDR3 amino acids: CASSPDMSPAGEQYF. The CDR3, as DNA: TGTGCCAGCTCCCCAGATATGAGTCCAGCCGGCGAGCAGTACTTC. This chain uses TRBV18 with TRBJ2-7; D gene ambiguous. Germline V gene data show CDR1 as KGHSH and CDR2 as LQKENI. V was pared by 6 bases and J by 6 bases, with 21 bases between. CDR3 length: 15 amino acids.

J is TRBJ1-5 and V is TRBV29-1; perhaps TRBD1 as D (5 bases). CDR1 is SQVTM, CDR2 ANQGSEA, per germline. The CDR3 extends over 13 amino acids. The V and J ends lost 6 bases and 4 bases respectively, with 13 bases between them. CDR3 nucleotides: TGCAGCGTGGGAGACGGGGGAAATCAGCCCCAGCATTTT. It encodes CSVGDGGNQPQHF.

The gene calls are TRBV6-7 and TRBJ2-7, with 9 bases aligning to TRBD1. TRBV6-7 is an ORF, and what it does is uncertain. The V segment lost 2 bases and the J segment 1 base; nucleotides outside the gene matches: 12. The CDR3 totals 18 residues. Here the CDR3 reads CASSYTSPGQGPSYEQYF. CDR3 sequence (DNA): TGTGCCAGCAGTTACACTTCGCCGGGACAGGGTCCATCCTACGAGCAGTACTTC.

The CDR3 spells CASSSPRGGPLHF. In nucleotides, the CDR3 is TGTGCCAGCAGCTCTCCAAGAGGAGGACCCCTCCACTTT. The chain carries TRBV7-8 and TRBJ1-6, with no clear D. This CDR3 has 13 amino acids. V was pared by 4 bases and J by 12 bases, with 13 bases between. Germline CDR1 and CDR2: SGHVS and FQNEAQ.

This chain joins TRBV2 and TRBJ1-1; D unclear. CDR1 and CDR2 from the germline V gene are SNHLY and FYNNEI. V was pared by 7 bases and J by 3 bases, with 12 bases between. The CDR3 runs to 13 residues. This chain's CDR3 is CASTRQRDTEAFF. The DNA for the CDR3 is TGTGCCAGCACCAGGCAGAGGGACACTGAAGCTTTCTTT.

In its sample, this clone was seen once. This rearrangement joins TRBV5-1 to TRBJ1-3; 9 nucleotides agree with TRBD1. V shed 2 bases, J shed 3 bases, and the junction held 12 bases outside the gene matches. Germline V gene lookup returns CDR1 SGHRS and CDR2 YFSETQ. CDR3 size: 18 residues. The DNA of the CDR3 is TGCGCCAGCAGCTTAGTGGGACAGGGTGTCTCGGGTGGAAACACCATATATTTT. Translation gives CASSLVGQGVSGGNTIYF. The variable domain in full, with the rest retrieved from reference TRBV5-1 and TRBJ1-3, is KAGVTQTPRYLIKTRGQQVTLSCSPISGHRSVSWYQQTPGQGLQFLFEYFSETQRNKGNFPGRFSGRQFSNSRSEMNVSTLELGDSALYLCASSLVGQGVSGGNTIYFGEGSWLTVV.

The chain carries TRBV6-4 and TRBJ2-1; 14 bases align to TRBD2. Germline values: CDR1 MRHNA, CDR2 SNTAGT. CDR3 length: 15 residues. V trimming: 4 bases; J trimming: 4 bases; junction bases outside the gene matches: 0. For the CDR3, the DNA is TGTGCCAGCAGTGGACTAGCGGGAGGGTACAATGAGCAGTTCTTC. Its translation: CASSGLAGGYNEQFF.

This chain links TRBV29-1 with TRBJ1-2; D is ambiguous. The V gene's germline CDR1 is SQVTM and CDR2 ANQGSEA. This CDR3 is 13 amino acids long. With 4 bases removed from V and 1 base from J, the gap between germline ends came to 10 bases. CDR3 sequence (DNA): TGCAGCGTTGTTAACTCCTTTAACTATGGCTACACCTTC. Residues: CSVVNSFNYGYTF.